These T cell receptor beta chains were read from a single sample in a study of blood T cell repertoires in COVID-19. Method: immunoSEQ multiplex PCR; TCRdb's copy keeps in-frame clones and lacks some. The table shows some 85,000 clones, with more than 65% occurring only once. Sequenced sample: peripheral blood. These receptors came from a woman older than 75 with active or convalescent COVID-19. The conserved cysteine and the conserved F or W are not part of the CDR3 here.

v_gene: TRBV19; CDR3aa: ASSIGLGNLYGYT
v_gene: TRBV30; CDR3aa: AWSVFGTDTQY
v_gene: TRBV6-5; CDR3aa: AVTGGSENIQY
v_gene: TRBV30; CDR3aa: AWSVFRDEQF
v_gene: TRBV30; CDR3aa: AWRTSGYTDTQY
v_gene: TRBV9; CDR3aa: ASSTGTSGGQETQY
v_gene: TRBV11-2; CDR3aa: ASSFSDDRENSPLH
v_gene: TRBV9; CDR3aa: ASSKDGTSTDTQY
v_gene: TRBV21-1; CDR3aa: ASSLWGGGIDYGYT
v_gene: TRBV30; CDR3aa: AWSGFSERYYGYT
v_gene: TRBV3-1/TRBV3-2; CDR3aa: ASSQGSGNSSGANVLT
v_gene: TRBV11-2; CDR3aa: ASSLVVRAYEQY
v_gene: TRBV9; CDR3aa: ASSVTGGDSPLH